This T cell receptor beta chain is from a study of blood T cell repertoires in COVID-19. Overall study context: COVID-19 samples from acute and convalescent phases originated in the United States, Italy and Spain. Nucleic acid was either cDNA or gDNA, and it came from T cells, B-cell-depleted T cells, or PBMCs.

In the source study's methods: Amplification of reference gene primers was used by the study to estimate nucleated cell counts. Here immunoSEQ multiplex PCR was the method, and the copy in TCRdb shows in-frame clones only, minus some. V and J calls plus clone size are reproduced from that table; the DNA served to infer D and trimming. The data hold 70,000 or so clones, with roughly 71% observed a single time. Germline V gene lookup returns CDR1 SNHLY and CDR2 FYNNEI. V shed 8 bases, J shed 4 bases, and the junction held 2 bases outside the gene matches. This CDR3 region has 12 residues. This clone was observed a single time.

The specimen was peripheral blood. The chain carries TRBV2 and TRBJ2-5; TRBD1 aligns across 9 bases. This clonotype originated in a man in his sixties with COVID-19, enrolled during active disease. This chain's CDR3 is CASGTGSETQYF. The CDR3 nucleotides read TGTGCCAGCGGGACAGGGTCAGAGACCCAGTACTTC.